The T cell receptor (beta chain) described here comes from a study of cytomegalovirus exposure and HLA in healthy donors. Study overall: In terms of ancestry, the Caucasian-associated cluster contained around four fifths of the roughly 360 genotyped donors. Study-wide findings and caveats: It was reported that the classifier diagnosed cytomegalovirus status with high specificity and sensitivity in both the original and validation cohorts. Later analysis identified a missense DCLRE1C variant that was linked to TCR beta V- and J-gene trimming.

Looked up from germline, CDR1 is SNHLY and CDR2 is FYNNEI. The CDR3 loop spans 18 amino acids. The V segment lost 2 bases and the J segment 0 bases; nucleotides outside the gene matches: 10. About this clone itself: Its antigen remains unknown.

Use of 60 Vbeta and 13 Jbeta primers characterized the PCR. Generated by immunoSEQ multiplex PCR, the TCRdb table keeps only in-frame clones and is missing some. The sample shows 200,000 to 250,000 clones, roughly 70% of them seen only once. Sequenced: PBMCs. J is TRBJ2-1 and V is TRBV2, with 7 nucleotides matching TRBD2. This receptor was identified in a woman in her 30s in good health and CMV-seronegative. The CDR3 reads CASSETLADASSYNEQFF. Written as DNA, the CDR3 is TGTGCCAGCAGTGAAACCCTAGCGGATGCGAGCTCCTACAATGAGCAGTTCTTC.